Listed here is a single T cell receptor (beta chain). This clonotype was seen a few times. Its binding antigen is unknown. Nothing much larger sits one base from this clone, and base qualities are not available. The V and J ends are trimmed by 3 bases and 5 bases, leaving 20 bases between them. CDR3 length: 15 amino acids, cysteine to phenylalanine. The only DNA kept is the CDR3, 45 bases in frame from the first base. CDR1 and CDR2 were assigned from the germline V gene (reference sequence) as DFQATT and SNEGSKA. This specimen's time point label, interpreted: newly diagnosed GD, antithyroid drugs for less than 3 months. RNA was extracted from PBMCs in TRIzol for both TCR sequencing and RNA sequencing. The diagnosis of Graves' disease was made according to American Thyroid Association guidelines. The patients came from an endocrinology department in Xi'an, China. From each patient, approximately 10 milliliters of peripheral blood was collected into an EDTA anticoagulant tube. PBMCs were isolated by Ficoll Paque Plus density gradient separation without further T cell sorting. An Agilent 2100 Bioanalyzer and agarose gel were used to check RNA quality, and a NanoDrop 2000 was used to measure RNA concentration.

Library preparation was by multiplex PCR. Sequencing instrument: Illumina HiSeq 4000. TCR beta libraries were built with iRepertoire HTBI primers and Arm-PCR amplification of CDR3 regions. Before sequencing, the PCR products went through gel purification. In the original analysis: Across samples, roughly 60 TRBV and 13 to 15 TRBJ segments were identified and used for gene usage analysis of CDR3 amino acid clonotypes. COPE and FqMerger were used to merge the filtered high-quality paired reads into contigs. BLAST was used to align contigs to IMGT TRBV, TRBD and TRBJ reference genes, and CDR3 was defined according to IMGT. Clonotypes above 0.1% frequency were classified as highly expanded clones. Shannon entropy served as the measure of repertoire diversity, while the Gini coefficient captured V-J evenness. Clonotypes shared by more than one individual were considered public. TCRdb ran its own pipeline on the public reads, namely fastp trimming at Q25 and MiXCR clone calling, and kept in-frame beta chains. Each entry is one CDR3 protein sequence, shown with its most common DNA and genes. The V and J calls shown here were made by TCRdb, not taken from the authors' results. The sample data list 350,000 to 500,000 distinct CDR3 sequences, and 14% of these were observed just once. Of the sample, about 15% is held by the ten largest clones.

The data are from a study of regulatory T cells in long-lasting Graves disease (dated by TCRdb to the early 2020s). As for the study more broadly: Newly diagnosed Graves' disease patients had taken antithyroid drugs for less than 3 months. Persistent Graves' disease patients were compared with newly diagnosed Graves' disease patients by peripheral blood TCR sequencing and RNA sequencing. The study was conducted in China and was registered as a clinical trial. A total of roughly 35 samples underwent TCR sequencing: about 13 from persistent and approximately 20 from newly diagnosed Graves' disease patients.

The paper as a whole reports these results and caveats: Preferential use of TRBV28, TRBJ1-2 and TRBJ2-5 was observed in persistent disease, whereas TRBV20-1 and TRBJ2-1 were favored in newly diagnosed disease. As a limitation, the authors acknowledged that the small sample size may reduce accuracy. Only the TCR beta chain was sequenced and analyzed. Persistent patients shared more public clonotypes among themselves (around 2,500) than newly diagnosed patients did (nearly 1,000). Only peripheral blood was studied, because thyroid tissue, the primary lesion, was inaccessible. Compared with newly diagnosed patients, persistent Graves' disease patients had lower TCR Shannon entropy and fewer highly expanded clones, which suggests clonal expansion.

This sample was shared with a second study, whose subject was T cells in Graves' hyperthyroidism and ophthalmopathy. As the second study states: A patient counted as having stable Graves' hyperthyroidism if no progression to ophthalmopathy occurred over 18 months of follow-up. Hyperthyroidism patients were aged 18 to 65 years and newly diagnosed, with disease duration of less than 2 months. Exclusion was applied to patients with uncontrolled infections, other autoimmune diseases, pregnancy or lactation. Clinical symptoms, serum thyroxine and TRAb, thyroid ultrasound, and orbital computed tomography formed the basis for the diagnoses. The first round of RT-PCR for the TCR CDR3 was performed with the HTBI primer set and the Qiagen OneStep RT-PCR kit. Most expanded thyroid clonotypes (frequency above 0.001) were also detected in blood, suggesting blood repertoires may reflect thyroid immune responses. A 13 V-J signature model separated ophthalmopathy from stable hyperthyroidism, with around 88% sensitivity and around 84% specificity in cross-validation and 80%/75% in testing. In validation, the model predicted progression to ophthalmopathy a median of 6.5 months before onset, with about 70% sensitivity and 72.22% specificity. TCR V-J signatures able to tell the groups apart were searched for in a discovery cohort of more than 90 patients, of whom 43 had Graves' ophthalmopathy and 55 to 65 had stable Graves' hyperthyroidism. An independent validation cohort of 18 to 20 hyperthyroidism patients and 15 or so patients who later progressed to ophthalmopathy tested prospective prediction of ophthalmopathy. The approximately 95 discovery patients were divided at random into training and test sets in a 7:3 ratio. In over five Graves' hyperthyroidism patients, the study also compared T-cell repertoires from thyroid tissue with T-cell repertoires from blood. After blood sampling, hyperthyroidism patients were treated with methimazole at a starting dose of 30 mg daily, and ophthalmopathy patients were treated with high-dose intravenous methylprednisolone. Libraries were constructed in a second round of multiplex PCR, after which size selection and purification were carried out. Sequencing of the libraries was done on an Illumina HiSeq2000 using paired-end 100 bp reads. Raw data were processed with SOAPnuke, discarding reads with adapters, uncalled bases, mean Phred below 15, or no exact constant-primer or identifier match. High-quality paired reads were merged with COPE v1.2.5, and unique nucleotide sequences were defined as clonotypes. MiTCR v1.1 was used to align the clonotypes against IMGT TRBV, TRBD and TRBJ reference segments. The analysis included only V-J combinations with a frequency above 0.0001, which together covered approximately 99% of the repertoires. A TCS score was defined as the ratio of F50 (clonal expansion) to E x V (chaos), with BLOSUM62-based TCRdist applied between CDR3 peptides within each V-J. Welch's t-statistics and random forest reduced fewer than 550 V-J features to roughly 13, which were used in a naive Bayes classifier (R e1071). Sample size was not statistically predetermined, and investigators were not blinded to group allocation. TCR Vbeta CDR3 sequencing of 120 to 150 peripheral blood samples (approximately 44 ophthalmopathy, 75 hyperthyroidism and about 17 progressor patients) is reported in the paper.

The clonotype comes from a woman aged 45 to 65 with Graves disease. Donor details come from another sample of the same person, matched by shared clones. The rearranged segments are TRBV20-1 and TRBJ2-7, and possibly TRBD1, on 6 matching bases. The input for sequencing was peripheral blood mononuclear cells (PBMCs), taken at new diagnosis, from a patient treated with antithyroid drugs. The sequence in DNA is TGCAGTGCTAGTGATCCGACAGGACCTCGGGACGAGCAGTACTTC. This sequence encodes CSASDPTGPRDEQYF.